The 18 T cell receptor beta chains in this list originate from one sample, sequenced in a study of tumor-infiltrating lymphocytes in localized non-small cell lung cancer. TCRdb's table, derived via immunoSEQ multiplex PCR, lists solely in-frame clones and lacks some. The sample lists about 18,000 clones; more than 60% were seen once. Specimen: lung tumor tissue. The receptors originated from a human donor with non-small cell lung cancer.

The CDR3 sequence: CASSLAFGPLETQYF. In DNA, the CDR3 is TGTGCCAGCAGCTTAGCGTTCGGCCCCTTAGAGACCCAGTACTTC. The rearrangement joins TRBV7-9 to TRBJ2-5; D is ambiguous. The V gene lost 0 bases and the J gene lost 4 bases, with 12 bases spanning the gap. The CDR3 is 15 amino acids. Germline V CDR1 and CDR2: SEHNR, FQNEAQ (reference sequence).

In this sample, this clone turned up once. The V gene is TRBV2, the J gene TRBJ2-7, with 9 bases that match TRBD2. Looked up from germline, CDR1 is SNHLY and CDR2 is FYNNEI. V shed 10 bases, J shed 0 bases, and the junction held 13 bases outside the gene matches. This CDR3 spans 16 amino acids. The CDR3 loop is CATSTGKREVSYEQYF. The CDR3 DNA follows: TGTGCCACCTCGACGGGCAAGCGGGAGGTCTCCTACGAGCAGTACTTC.

The chain couples TRBV6-1 to TRBJ2-7; tentative D call: TRBD2 (7 bases). The CDR3 contains 14 residues. The V end lost 5 bases, the J end lost 0 bases, and 11 bases lay between the germline ends. CDR1 is MNHNS, CDR2 SASEGT, per germline. For the CDR3, the DNA is TGTGCCAGCAGTTCTCGGGGGGCCTCCTACGAGCAGTACTTC. This translates into CASSSRGASYEQYF.

V and J are TRBV7-2 and TRBJ2-7; 10 bases match TRBD2. This CDR3 is 15 amino acids long. With 7 bases clipped from V and 2 bases from J, the junction kept 8 bases outside the gene matches. Germline V gene sequence: CDR1 SGHTA, CDR2 FQGNSA. CDR3 sequence: CASNQGLALPYEQYF. The DNA of the CDR3 is TGTGCCAGCAACCAGGGACTAGCGTTACCCTACGAGCAGTACTTC.

The chain is built from TRBV7-8 and TRBJ2-1, with D possibly TRBD2 on 5 matching bases. CDR1 is SGHVS, CDR2 FQNEAQ, per germline. The V gene lost 1 base and the J gene lost 5 bases, with 9 bases spanning the gap. This CDR3 comprises 14 residues. CDR3 protein: CASSLVVTNNEQFF. As DNA, the CDR3 is TGTGCCAGCAGCTTAGTGGTGACTAACAATGAGCAGTTCTTC.

A few counts support this clone. The V and J genes are TRBV28 and TRBJ1-1; 8 nucleotides agree with TRBD1. From germline, CDR1 is MDHEN and CDR2 SYDVKM. This CDR3 region has 14 residues. The junction had 8 bases not matched to a gene; V was cut back by 7 bases and J by 4 bases. CDR3 DNA sequence: TGTGCCAGCAACCAGGGGGCGATTATCACTGAAGCTTTCTTT. It is translated as CASNQGAIITEAFF.

The chain combines TRBV7-8 with TRBJ2-1, with 11 nucleotides matching TRBD2. The CDR3 has 16 residues. Looked up from germline, CDR1 is SGHVS and CDR2 is FQNEAQ. V shed 5 bases, J shed 1 base, and the junction held 4 bases outside the gene matches. In DNA form, the CDR3 reads TGTGCCAGCAGCCCAGGGACTAGCGGTTCCTACAATGAGCAGTTCTTC. It translates to CASSPGTSGSYNEQFF.

The genes are TRBV11-3 and TRBJ2-4, with TRBD2 matching over 8 bases. CDR3 length: 18 amino acids. The ends lost 0 bases at V and 3 bases at J; junction bases unmatched: 10. Germline CDR1 is SGHNT and CDR2 is YENEEA. The CDR3 DNA is TGTGCCAGCAGCTTAGATTCGACGGGGGGGTCGGACAAAAACATTCAGTACTTC. As protein: CASSLDSTGGSDKNIQYF.

Only a few counts were recorded for this clone. V is TRBV5-4 and J is TRBJ1-2; D ambiguous. Between the trimmed V and J ends, which lost 1 base and 4 bases, there was a span of 8 bases. Germline CDR1 and CDR2: SGHNT and YYREEE (reference sequence). The CDR3 runs 13 residues. The CDR3 loop reads CASSLWGSYGYTF. In nucleotides, the CDR3 is TGTGCCAGCAGCTTGTGGGGATCCTATGGCTACACCTTC.

This clone rates as medium-sized. The V gene is TRBV12-5, the J gene TRBJ1-6; D gene unclear. CDR1 and CDR2 (germline): LGHNT, FRNRAP. This CDR3 has 16 amino acids. The V end was cut by 4 bases, the J end by 8 bases, with 18 bases between. This CDR3 reads CASGSTVGSAYSPLHF. The DNA for the CDR3 is TGTGCTAGTGGTTCAACAGTGGGTTCAGCCTATTCACCCCTCCACTTT.

This clone was seen only a few times. The chain combines TRBV6-5 with TRBJ1-1; weak D call: TRBD1 (6 bases). V was pared by 2 bases and J by 0 bases, with 10 bases between. The germline gives CDR1 MNHEY, CDR2 SVGAGI. The CDR3 sequence is 15 residues long. CDR3 protein: CASSYGHRVNTEAFF. The CDR3 DNA sequence: TGTGCCAGCAGTTACGGCCACAGGGTGAACACTGAAGCTTTCTTT.

This clone was counted once. This chain uses TRBV5-1 with TRBJ1-2; tentatively, D is TRBD1 (5 bases). Germline loops: CDR1 SGHRS, CDR2 YFSETQ. Trimming removed 4 bases from V and 0 bases from J, with 19 bases in between. CDR3 size: 17 residues. The CDR3 DNA sequence: TGCGCCAGCAGCATTCAGGGTGGAACGGACTCTAACTATGGCTACACCTTC. It codes for CASSIQGGTDSNYGYTF.

The chain couples TRBV7-9 to TRBJ2-7, with D possibly TRBD1 on 5 matching bases. The length of the CDR3 is 12 residues. Germline-derived CDR1 and CDR2 are SEHNR and FQNEAQ (reference sequence). V lost 3 bases to trimming and J lost 4 bases, with 7 bases between them. This CDR3 is CASSFDRYEQYF. CDR3 DNA: TGTGCCAGCAGCTTTGACAGATACGAGCAGTACTTC.

This clone has a handful of counts. The V and J genes are TRBV4-2 and TRBJ2-7; tentatively, D is TRBD2 (5 bases). Germline CDR1 LGHNA, CDR2 YNFKEQ. V gave up 0 bases and J gave up 4 bases, with 13 bases separating them. CDR3 length equals 15 residues. CDR3 DNA sequence: TGTGCCAGCAGCCAAGAAAGCCAGGAGGCATACGAGCAGTACTTC. It translates to CASSQESQEAYEQYF.

The chain joins TRBV10-3 to TRBJ2-1, with 7 bases that match TRBD1. V lost 4 bases, J lost 1 base, and 1 base stayed unmatched. Germline values: CDR1 ENHRY, CDR2 SYGVKD. The length of the CDR3 is 14 residues. For the CDR3, the DNA is TGTGCCATCAGTGCAGGGGGTTCCTACAATGAGCAGTTCTTC. As protein: CAISAGGSYNEQFF.

The chain's CDR3 is CATHLAGGNGELFF. The CDR3 DNA reads TGTGCCACCCATCTAGCGGGAGGAAACGGGGAGCTGTTTTTT. The V call is TRBV6-5, the J call TRBJ2-2; 11 nucleotides agree with TRBD2. The germline V gene has CDR1 MNHEY and CDR2 SVGAGI. There are 14 residues in the CDR3. The V and J ends lost 10 bases and 7 bases, in that order; junction bases with no gene match: 8.

This chain connects TRBV28 to TRBJ1-2; TRBD1 agrees at 8 bases. The J segment lost 2 bases and the V segment lost 5 bases, leaving 4 bases of the junction unmatched. The CDR3 runs 14 residues. Germline-derived CDR1 and CDR2 are MDHEN and SYDVKM. The CDR3 sequence is CASSPGDRNYGYTF. The CDR3 coding sequence is TGTGCCAGCAGTCCTGGGGACAGGAACTATGGCTACACCTTC.

The chain is built from TRBV5-1 and TRBJ2-3; 14 positions match TRBD2. The V segment lost 6 bases and the J segment 3 bases; nucleotides outside the gene matches: 6. Germline V gene lookup returns CDR1 SGHRS and CDR2 YFSETQ. The CDR3 totals 16 residues. The CDR3 reads CASTGTSGSGTDTQYF. CDR3 DNA: TGCGCCAGCACTGGGACTAGCGGGAGTGGAACAGATACGCAGTATTTT.